These 21 T cell receptor beta chains originate from one sample sequenced in a study of control samples from healthy donors and cancer patients. TCRdb keeps only in-frame clones here, not all; method: immunoSEQ multiplex PCR. The repertoire has approximately 87,000 clones, 90% to 95% of them found once; the top ten carry around 1.3%. Sample: PBMCs. All receptors derive from a woman aged 40 to 55 with lung cancer.

This rearrangement joins TRBV20-1 to TRBJ2-7; 14 bases map to TRBD2. Germline values: CDR1 DFQATT, CDR2 SNEGSKA (reference sequence). J was trimmed by 2 bases and V by 3 bases; bases with no gene match: 9. The CDR3 is made up of 17 amino acids. This CDR3 is CSASSTLTSGGAYEQYF. CDR3 DNA: TGCAGTGCTAGTAGTACTCTGACTAGCGGGGGGGCCTACGAGCAGTACTTC.

This clone has just one count. This sequence joins TRBV11-2 and TRBJ2-5; 8 bases agree with TRBD1. This CDR3 comprises 15 residues. J gave up 3 bases and V 2 bases, and 5 bases lay outside the gene matches. Looked up from germline, CDR1 is SGHAT and CDR2 is FQNNGV. CDR3 sequence: CASSLNPGQEETQYF. The CDR3 nucleotides are TGTGCCAGCAGCTTAAACCCGGGACAGGAAGAGACCCAGTACTTC.

A single count supports this clone. The V and J genes are TRBV13 and TRBJ2-7; maybe TRBD1 (6 bases). CDR3 size: 15 residues. Germline CDR1 and CDR2: PRHDT and FYEKMQ (reference sequence). The V end lost 0 bases, the J end lost 2 bases, and 11 bases lay between the germline ends. Here the CDR3 reads CASSLGGAGAYEQYF. CDR3 nucleotides: TGTGCCAGCAGCTTAGGAGGGGCAGGGGCCTACGAGCAGTACTTC.

The chain carries TRBV28 and TRBJ1-6; a possible D gene is TRBD1 (6 bases). There are 14 residues in the CDR3. V was shortened by 2 bases and J by 7 bases, with 9 bases between the two germline ends. CDR1 is MDHEN, CDR2 SYDVKM, per germline. The CDR3 is CASSLPGANSPLHF. CDR3 coding DNA: TGTGCCAGCAGTTTACCAGGGGCGAATTCACCCCTCCACTTT. The full variable domain, its missing parts supplied by reference TRBV28 and TRBJ1-6, is DVKVTQSSRYLVKRTGEKVFLECVQDMDHENMFWYRQDPGLGLRLIYFSYDVKMKEKGDIPEGYSVSREKKERFSLILESASTNQTSMYLCASSLPGANSPLHFGNGTRLTVT.

The chain recombines TRBV7-9 with TRBJ1-4; tentative D call: TRBD1 (5 bases). This CDR3 comprises 13 residues. The germline V gene encodes CDR1 SEHNR and CDR2 FQNEAQ (reference sequence). V was cut by 7 bases and J by 5 bases, with 11 bases left in between. CDR3 protein: CASNLAGNEKLFF. The CDR3, as DNA: TGTGCCAGCAACCTCGCAGGGAATGAAAAACTGTTTTTT.

This chain links TRBV5-8 with TRBJ1-1; tentatively, D is TRBD1 (5 bases). Germline CDR1 reads SGHTS; CDR2 reads YDEGEE. CDR3 length: 14 residues. V was clipped by 0 bases and J by 1 base, with 7 bases between them. DNA for the CDR3: TGTGCCAGCAGCTTGGGGGGCCCGAACACTGAAGCTTTCTTT. This sequence encodes CASSLGGPNTEAFF.

This clone was observed once. The CDR3 DNA follows: TGCAGCTCCACTTGGGGGGGGGAGCTGTTTTTT. Translation gives CSSTWGGELFF. The chain couples TRBV20-1 to TRBJ2-2; D possibly matches TRBD1 or TRBD2 (5 bases each). Germline-derived CDR1 and CDR2 are DFQATT and SNEGSKA (reference sequence). This CDR3 region has 11 residues.

This chain joins TRBV27 and TRBJ1-2; 7 positions agree with TRBD1. CDR3 length: 14 amino acids. The ends lost 6 bases at V and 8 bases at J; junction bases unmatched: 12. Germline lookup yields CDR1 MNHEY and CDR2 SMNVEV (reference sequence). CDR3 bases: TGTGCCAGCAGCCTCATATCCGGGACAGACGGCTACACCTTC. This translates into CASSLISGTDGYTF.

The chain uses TRBV6-5 and TRBJ1-2; TRBD1 might be the D (6 bases). Germline CDR1 is MNHEY and CDR2 is SVGAGI. Trimming left V 5 bases short and J 4 bases short, with 14 bases between. This CDR3 region has 14 residues. The CDR3, as DNA: TGTGCCAGCAGTCCCCGACAGGCTAGCTATGGCTACACCTTC. It specifies CASSPRQASYGYTF.

The chain links TRBV19 to TRBJ1-2; tentatively, D is TRBD1 (5 bases). The germline V and J ends were trimmed by 5 bases and 0 bases, with 13 bases remaining between them. The CDR3 loop spans 15 amino acids. Per germline, CDR1 LNHDA and CDR2 SQIVND (reference sequence). CDR3 loop: CASSVTAYSNYGYTF. Here the CDR3 DNA reads TGTGCCAGTAGTGTGACAGCGTACTCTAACTATGGCTACACCTTC.

The CDR3 DNA follows: TGTGCTAGTGGGCCCTCCGGCGAGGTATCCGGGGCCAACGTCCTGACTTTC. It codes for CASGPSGEVSGANVLTF. V gene TRBV12-5 combines with J gene TRBJ2-6; D remains unclear. V was shortened by 6 bases and J by 4 bases, with 19 bases between the two germline ends. Germline loops: CDR1 LGHNT, CDR2 FRNRAP. CDR3 size: 17 residues.

The chain couples TRBV14 to TRBJ1-1; D gene unclear. The V gene lost 0 bases and the J gene lost 6 bases, with 11 bases spanning the gap. Germline V lookup: CDR1 SGHDN, CDR2 FVKESK. This CDR3 spans 14 amino acids. DNA of the CDR3: TGTGCCAGCAGCCAAGACAGGCTAGCCGCTGAAGCTTTCTTT. It encodes CASSQDRLAAEAFF.

The chain is built from TRBV18 and TRBJ2-2; 8 nucleotides line up with TRBD1. From germline, CDR1 is KGHSH and CDR2 LQKENI. The CDR3 sequence is 15 residues long. After removal of 3 bases from V and 4 bases from J, the junction contained 4 bases not matched to a gene. The CDR3 bases are TGTGCCAGCTCACCTACAGGGGGAAGCACCGGGGAGCTGTTTTTT. Amino acids: CASSPTGGSTGELFF. Drawing the rest from reference TRBV18 and TRBJ2-2, the complete variable domain is NAGVMQNPRHLVRRRGQEARLRCSPMKGHSHVYWYRQLPEEGLKFMVYLQKENIIDESGMPKERFSAEFPKEGPSILRIQQVVRGDSAAYFCASSPTGGSTGELFFGEGSRLTVL.

The CDR3 region has the DNA TGCGCCAGCAGCCAAGATTCGACGCGCATGAACACTGAAGCTTTCTTT. This codes for CASSQDSTRMNTEAFF. This chain links TRBV4-1 with TRBJ1-1; D unclear. Trimming pared 0 bases from V and 0 bases from J, leaving 11 bases between. Germline lookup yields CDR1 MGHRA and CDR2 YSYEKL. The CDR3 has 16 residues.

This clone was seen more than once but under ten times. This chain uses TRBV3-1 (or the pseudogene TRBV3-2) with TRBJ1-2, with TRBD1 as a possible D gene (6 bases). Trimming cost V 3 bases and J 8 bases, with 19 bases left between them. This CDR3 region has 15 residues. Germline lookup yields CDR1 LGHDT and CDR2 YNNKEL (reference sequence). The CDR3 region is CASSHRRNRVGGYTF. The DNA for the CDR3 is TGTGCCAGCAGCCATCGGCGAAACAGGGTCGGGGGCTACACCTTC.

This sequence joins TRBV15 and TRBJ1-6; D unresolved. The ends were cut back, 5 bases at V and 7 bases at J, with 15 bases in the middle. This CDR3 comprises 15 residues. The germline V gene encodes CDR1 LNHNV and CDR2 YYDKDF (reference sequence). The CDR3 sequence is CATSGGRLGNSPLHF. CDR3 DNA: TGTGCCACCAGCGGCGGCCGTCTCGGGAATTCACCCCTCCACTTT.

CDR3 coding DNA: TGTGCCAGCAGCAGATCAGGCTACGAGCAGTACTTC. Its protein product is CASSRSGYEQYF. V is TRBV27 and J is TRBJ2-7; D is uncertain. Germline assignment: CDR1 MNHEY and CDR2 SMNVEV (reference sequence). The CDR3 has 12 amino acids. V lost 6 bases and J lost 3, with 9 bases in between.

The chain recombines TRBV11-2 with TRBJ1-5, with D uncertain. Germline CDR1 is SGHAT and CDR2 is FQNNGV. V shed 5 bases and J shed 3 bases, with 14 bases lying between them. The length of the CDR3 is 15 residues. CDR3 residues: CASSEDGWINQPQHF. The CDR3 DNA sequence: TGTGCCAGCAGCGAGGACGGGTGGATCAATCAGCCCCAGCATTTT.

Here the CDR3 reads CASSMGRWNEKLFF. The CDR3 bases are TGTGCCAGCAGTATGGGCAGGTGGAATGAAAAACTGTTTTTT. The gene calls are TRBV2 and TRBJ1-4; D remains unclear. Trimming stripped 5 bases from V and 5 bases from J, with 12 bases between. CDR1 is SNHLY and CDR2 is FYNNEI in the germline V gene. This CDR3 comprises 14 residues.

The V call is TRBV7-9, the J call TRBJ1-1; D is possibly TRBD1 (6 bases). This CDR3 comprises 19 residues. Germline V CDR1 and CDR2: SEHNR, FQNEAQ (reference sequence). Trimming stripped 0 bases from V and 4 bases from J, with 24 bases between. The CDR3 reads CASSLAFIAAGASGTEAFF. CDR3 DNA: TGTGCCAGCAGCTTAGCGTTTATTGCGGCAGGGGCCTCTGGCACTGAAGCTTTCTTT.

The chain employs TRBV5-1 and TRBJ2-3; a weak D match, TRBD2 (7 bases). The CDR3 is 17 amino acids. V was cut by 0 bases and J by 2 bases, with 16 bases left in between. CDR1 is SGHRS, CDR2 YFSETQ, per germline. The CDR3 bases are TGCGCCAGCAGCTTGGGTGGGGGGGCCAGCTCCACAGATACGCAGTATTTT. Translated: CASSLGGGASSTDTQYF.